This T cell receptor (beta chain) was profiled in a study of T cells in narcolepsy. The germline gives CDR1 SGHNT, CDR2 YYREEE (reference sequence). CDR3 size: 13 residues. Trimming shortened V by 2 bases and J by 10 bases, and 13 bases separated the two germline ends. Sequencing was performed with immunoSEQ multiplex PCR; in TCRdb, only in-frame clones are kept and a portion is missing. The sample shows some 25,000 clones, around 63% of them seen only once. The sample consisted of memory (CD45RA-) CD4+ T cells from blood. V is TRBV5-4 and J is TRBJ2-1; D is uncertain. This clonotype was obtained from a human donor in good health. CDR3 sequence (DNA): TGTGCCAGCAGCTTTAGCTTTGGCGCCGAGCAGTTCTTC. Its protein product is CASSFSFGAEQFF.